The 13 T cell receptor beta chains listed next were all sequenced from one sample in a study of blood T cell repertoires in COVID-19. The repertoire was sequenced with immunoSEQ multiplex PCR; TCRdb's copy has only in-frame clones and lacks some. The sample has just over 250,000 clones, 75% to 90% seen once. Source material: peripheral blood. The receptor source for this set is a woman between 70 and 85 years old with COVID-19, enrolled during active disease.

The gene calls are TRBV6-5 and TRBJ2-7, with TRBD2 matching over 9 bases. The V and J ends lost 8 bases and 0 bases, in that order; junction bases with no gene match: 5. Germline-derived CDR1 and CDR2 are MNHEY and SVGAGI. CDR3 length: 14 amino acids. The CDR3 loop reads CASRLAAHSYEQYF. The CDR3 DNA is TGTGCCAGCCGACTAGCGGCCCACTCCTACGAGCAGTACTTC.

The chain is built from TRBV11-2 and TRBJ2-5; 15 nucleotides match TRBD2. The CDR3 spans 18 residues. Trimming cost V 1 base and J 2 bases; bases outside gene matches: 5. Germline V gene lookup returns CDR1 SGHAT and CDR2 FQNNGV. CDR3 sequence (DNA): TGTGCCAGCAGCTTAGGGACTAGCGGGAGGGCCTCTCAAGAGACCCAGTACTTC. Its protein product is CASSLGTSGRASQETQYF.

The chain is built from TRBV7-9 and TRBJ2-5; 8 bases are shared with TRBD2. V was clipped by 4 bases and J by 5 bases; unmatched bases: 9. The CDR3 runs 15 residues. Germline values: CDR1 SEHNR, CDR2 FQNEAQ (reference sequence). The CDR3 nucleotides read TGTGCCAGCAGCTCCGCAGCGGGGGCGCATGAGACCCAGTACTTC. This codes for CASSSAAGAHETQYF.

The rearrangement links TRBV2 to TRBJ2-3, with TRBD2 as a possible D gene (6 bases). The V end was cut by 7 bases, the J end by 4 bases, with 21 bases between. The CDR3 contains 16 residues. The germline CDR1 and CDR2 sequences are SNHLY and FYNNEI. Here the CDR3 DNA reads TGTGCCAGCAAAATGGGGCGGGTCACGGGGGCAGATACGCAGTATTTT. It codes for CASKMGRVTGADTQYF.

Here the CDR3 DNA reads TGTGCCTGGACCAGGGGCAGCGCAGAGACCCAGTACTTC. This gives the protein CAWTRGSAETQYF. The chain is built from TRBV30 and TRBJ2-5, with a possible D match to TRBD1 (6 bases). CDR1 GTSNPN and CDR2 SVGIG come from the germline V gene (reference sequence). V lost 4 bases, J lost 4 bases, and 13 bases lay in between. The CDR3 sequence is 13 residues long.

This chain uses TRBV2 with TRBJ1-5; 7 bases agree with TRBD1. The CDR3 runs 15 residues. J lost 5 bases, V lost 4 bases, and 8 bases had no gene match. Germline CDR1 reads SNHLY; CDR2 reads FYNNEI. Written as DNA, the CDR3 is TGTGCCAGCAGTGGACAGGGAGCGGAATATCAGCCCCAGCATTTT. Residues: CASSGQGAEYQPQHF.

This sequence joins TRBV19 and TRBJ2-5, with 9 bases fitting TRBD2. This CDR3 spans 14 amino acids. V was pared by 4 bases and J by 3 bases, with 3 bases of the junction left unmatched. Germline CDR1 is LNHDA and CDR2 is SQIVND (reference sequence). The CDR3 here is CASSNSGSEETQYF. The CDR3 DNA is TGTGCCAGTAGTAATAGCGGGAGTGAAGAGACCCAGTACTTC.

The chain uses TRBV27 and TRBJ2-1, with 7 bases fitting TRBD2. The ends lost 5 bases at V and 4 bases at J; junction bases unmatched: 8. The CDR3 extends over 15 amino acids. Germline V lookup: CDR1 MNHEY, CDR2 SMNVEV (reference sequence). The CDR3: CASSNPGLPYNEQFF. As DNA, the CDR3 is TGTGCCAGCAGTAATCCGGGACTACCGTACAATGAGCAGTTCTTC.

For the CDR3, the DNA is TGTGCCAGCAGCCCCATAGGACAGTGCAATCAGCCCCAGCATTTT. Translation: CASSPIGQCNQPQHF. The V and J genes are TRBV21-1 and TRBJ1-5; the table's D call of TRBD1 was not tested on the DNA. TRBV21-1 is a pseudogene locus. This CDR3 is built from 15 residues.

In this sample, this clone turned up a few times. The chain combines TRBV3-1 (or the pseudogene TRBV3-2) with TRBJ1-4, with D possibly being TRBD1 (5 bases). The CDR3 has 15 amino acids. Between the trimmed V and J ends, which lost 1 base and 8 bases, there was a span of 14 bases. Germline V CDR1 and CDR2: LGHDT, YNNKEL (reference sequence). The CDR3 loop reads CASSQVGSKGEKLFF. DNA of the CDR3: TGTGCCAGCAGCCAAGTGGGAAGTAAGGGGGAAAAACTGTTTTTT.

The rearrangement links TRBV14 to TRBJ2-1, with TRBD1 as a possible D gene (6 bases). In germline, CDR1 is SGHDN, CDR2 FVKESK. The V end lost 1 base, the J end lost 4 bases, and 17 bases lay between the germline ends. The CDR3 consists of 17 residues. The CDR3 reads CASSQVWQGPFYNEQFF. The CDR3 coding sequence is TGTGCCAGCAGCCAAGTTTGGCAGGGGCCATTTTACAATGAGCAGTTCTTC. Complete variable domain (other parts from reference TRBV14 and TRBJ2-1): EAGVTQFPSHSVIEKGQTVTLRCDPISGHDNLYWYRRVMGKEIKFLLHFVKESKQDESGMPNNRFLAERTGGTYSTLKVQPAELEDSGVYFCASSQVWQGPFYNEQFFGPGTRLTVL.

This rearrangement joins TRBV6-5 to TRBJ2-7, with 9 bases that match TRBD1. V was pared by 0 bases and J by 1 base, with 4 bases of the junction left unmatched. CDR1 is MNHEY, CDR2 SVGAGI, per germline. This CDR3 has 16 residues. The CDR3 DNA reads TGTGCCAGCAGTTACTCCGGGACAGGGAAATCCTACGAGCAGTACTTC. It translates to CASSYSGTGKSYEQYF.

This chain joins TRBV12-3 or TRBV12-4 and TRBJ2-3, with 7 bases fitting TRBD1. Losses at the gene ends were 6 bases for V and 3 bases for J; bases not matched to a gene: 3. The CDR3 is 13 residues long. CDR3 sequence: CASRNRGTDTQYF. The CDR3 DNA is TGTGCCAGCAGGAACAGGGGAACAGATACGCAGTATTTT.